What follows are 2 T cell receptor beta chains derived from one specimen sequenced in a study of CD8 T cells in ankylosing spondylitis. MiXCR was run by TCRdb on the 5' RACE reads, yielding one entry per CDR3 protein. The table shows around 150,000 distinct CDR3 sequences, with under 45% occurring only once. Source material: synovial fluid, either unsorted or a sorted T cell fraction (not recorded which). These receptor sequences come from a male donor with ankylosing spondylitis.

This clonotype was observed a handful of times. V gene TRBV12-3 or TRBV12-4 combines with J gene TRBJ2-1; D not resolved. V lost 8 bases, J lost 4 bases, and 15 bases lay in between. The length of the CDR3 is 14 residues. Here the CDR3 reads CASGFMEKYNEQFF. The CDR3 DNA follows: TGTGCCAGCGGGTTTATGGAGAAATACAATGAGCAGTTCTTC.

This clonotype was detected a few times. The V gene is TRBV21-1, the J gene TRBJ1-2. TRBV21-1 is deemed a pseudogene. The CDR3 has 14 residues. This CDR3 is CASSNVAINYGYTF. CDR3 nucleotide sequence: TGTGCCAGCAGCAACGTGGCGATTAACTATGGCTACACCTTC.